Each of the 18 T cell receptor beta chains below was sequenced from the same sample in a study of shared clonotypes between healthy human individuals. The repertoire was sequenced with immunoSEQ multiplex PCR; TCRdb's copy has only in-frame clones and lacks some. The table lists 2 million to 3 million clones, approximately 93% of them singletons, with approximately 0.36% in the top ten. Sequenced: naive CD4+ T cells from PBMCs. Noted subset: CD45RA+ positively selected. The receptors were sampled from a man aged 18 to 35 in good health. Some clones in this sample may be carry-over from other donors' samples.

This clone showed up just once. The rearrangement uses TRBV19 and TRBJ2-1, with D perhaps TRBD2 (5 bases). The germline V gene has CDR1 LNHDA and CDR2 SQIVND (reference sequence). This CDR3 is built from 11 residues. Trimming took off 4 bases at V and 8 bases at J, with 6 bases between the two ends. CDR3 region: CASSTSHEQFF. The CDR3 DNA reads TGTGCCAGTAGTACTAGCCATGAGCAGTTCTTC. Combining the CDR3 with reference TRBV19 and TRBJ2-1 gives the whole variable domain DGGITQSPKYLFRKEGQNVTLSCEQNLNHDAMYWYRQDPGQGLRLIYYSQIVNDFQKGDIAEGYSVSREKKESFPLTVTSAQKNPTAFYLCASSTSHEQFFGPGTRLTVL.

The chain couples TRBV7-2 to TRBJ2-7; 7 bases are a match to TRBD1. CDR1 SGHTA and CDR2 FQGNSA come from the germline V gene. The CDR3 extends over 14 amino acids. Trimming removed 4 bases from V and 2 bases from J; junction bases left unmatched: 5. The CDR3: CASSSQTGTYEQYF. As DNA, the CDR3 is TGTGCCAGCAGCTCGCAGACAGGGACCTACGAGCAGTACTTC.

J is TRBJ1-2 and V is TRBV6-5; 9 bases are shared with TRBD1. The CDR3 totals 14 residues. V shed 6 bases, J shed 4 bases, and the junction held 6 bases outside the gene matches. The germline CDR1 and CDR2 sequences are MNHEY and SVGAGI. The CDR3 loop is CASRGQGLSYGYTF. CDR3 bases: TGTGCCAGCAGGGGACAGGGCCTCTCCTATGGCTACACCTTC.

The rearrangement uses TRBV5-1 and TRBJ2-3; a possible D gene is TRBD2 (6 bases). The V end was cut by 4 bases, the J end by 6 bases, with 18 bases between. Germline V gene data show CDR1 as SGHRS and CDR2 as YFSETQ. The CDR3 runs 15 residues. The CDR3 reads CASSPSPGAGDTQYF. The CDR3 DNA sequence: TGCGCCAGCAGCCCGTCCCCGGGAGCAGGGGATACGCAGTATTTT.

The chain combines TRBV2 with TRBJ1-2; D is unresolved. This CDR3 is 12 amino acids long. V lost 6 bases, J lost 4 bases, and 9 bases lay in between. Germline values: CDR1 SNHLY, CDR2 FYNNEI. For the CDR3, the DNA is TGTGCCAGCAGGGCCGGTGGCTATGGCTACACCTTC. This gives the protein CASRAGGYGYTF.

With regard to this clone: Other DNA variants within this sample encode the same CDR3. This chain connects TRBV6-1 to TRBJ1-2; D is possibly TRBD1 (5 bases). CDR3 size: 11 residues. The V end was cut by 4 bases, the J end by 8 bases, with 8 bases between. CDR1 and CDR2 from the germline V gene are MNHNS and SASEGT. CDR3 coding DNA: TGTGCCAGCAGTGTGGGGGGGGGCTACACCTTC. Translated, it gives CASSVGGGYTF.

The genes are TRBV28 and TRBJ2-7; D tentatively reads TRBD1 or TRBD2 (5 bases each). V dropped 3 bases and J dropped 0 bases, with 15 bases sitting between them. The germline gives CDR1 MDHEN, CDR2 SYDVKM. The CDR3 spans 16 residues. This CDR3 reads CASSFPGTVSSYEQYF. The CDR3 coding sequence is TGTGCCAGCAGTTTCCCCGGGACGGTGAGCTCCTACGAGCAGTACTTC.

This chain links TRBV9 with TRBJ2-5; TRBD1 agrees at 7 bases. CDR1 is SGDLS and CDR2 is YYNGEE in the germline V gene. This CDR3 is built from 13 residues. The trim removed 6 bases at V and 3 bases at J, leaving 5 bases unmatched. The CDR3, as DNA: TGTGCCAGCAACACAGGGGTGGAAGAGACCCAGTACTTC. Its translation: CASNTGVEETQYF.

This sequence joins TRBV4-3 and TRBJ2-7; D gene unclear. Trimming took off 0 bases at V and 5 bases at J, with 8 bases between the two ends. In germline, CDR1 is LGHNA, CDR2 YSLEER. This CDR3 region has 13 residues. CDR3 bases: TGCGCCAGCAGCCAAGATCGTATGGACGAGCAGTACTTC. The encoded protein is CASSQDRMDEQYF.

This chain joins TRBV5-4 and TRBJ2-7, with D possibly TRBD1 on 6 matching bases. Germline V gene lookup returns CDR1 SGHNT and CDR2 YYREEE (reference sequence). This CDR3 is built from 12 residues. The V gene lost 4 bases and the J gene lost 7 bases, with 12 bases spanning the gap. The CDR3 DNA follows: TGTGCCAGCAGCGTGGACAGTTCGGAGCAGTACTTC. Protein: CASSVDSSEQYF.

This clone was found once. The CDR3 sequence: CASSVRDRNTGELFF. The CDR3 nucleotides read TGTGCCAGCAGTGTCCGGGACAGGAACACCGGGGAGCTGTTTTTT. The rearrangement links TRBV25-1 to TRBJ2-2, with TRBD1 identical over 7 bases. The CDR3 runs 15 residues. CDR1 MGHDK and CDR2 SYGVNS come from the germline V gene. The V and J ends lost 4 bases and 1 base, in that order; junction bases with no gene match: 3.

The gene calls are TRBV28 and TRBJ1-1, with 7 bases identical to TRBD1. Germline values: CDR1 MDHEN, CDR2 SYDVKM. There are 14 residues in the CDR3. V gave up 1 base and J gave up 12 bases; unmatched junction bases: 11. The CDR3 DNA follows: TGTGCCAGCAGTTTATCCCCTCCCCGGGACAGTCCTTTCTTT. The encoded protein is CASSLSPPRDSPFF.

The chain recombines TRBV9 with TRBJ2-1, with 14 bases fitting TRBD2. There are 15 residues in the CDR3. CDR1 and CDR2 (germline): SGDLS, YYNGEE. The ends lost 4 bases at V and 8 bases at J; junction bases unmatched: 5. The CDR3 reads CASSLGTSGSDEQFF. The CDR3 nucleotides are TGTGCCAGCAGCCTAGGGACTAGCGGGAGTGATGAGCAGTTCTTC.

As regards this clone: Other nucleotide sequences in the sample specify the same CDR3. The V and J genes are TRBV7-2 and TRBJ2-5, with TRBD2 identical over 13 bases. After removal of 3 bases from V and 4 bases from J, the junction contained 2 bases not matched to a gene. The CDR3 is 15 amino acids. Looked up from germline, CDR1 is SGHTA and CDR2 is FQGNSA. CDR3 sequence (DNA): TGTGCCAGCAGCTTCGGACTAGCGGGAGTAGAGACCCAGTACTTC. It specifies CASSFGLAGVETQYF. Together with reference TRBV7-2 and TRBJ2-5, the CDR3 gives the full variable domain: GAGVSQSPSNKVTEKGKDVELRCDPISGHTALYWYRQSLGQGLEFLIYFQGNSAPDKSGLPSDRFSAERTGGSVSTLTIQRTQQEDSAVYLCASSFGLAGVETQYFGPGTRLLVL.

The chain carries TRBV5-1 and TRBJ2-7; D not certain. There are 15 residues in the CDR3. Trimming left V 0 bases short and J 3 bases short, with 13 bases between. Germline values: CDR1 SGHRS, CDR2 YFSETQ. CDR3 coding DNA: TGCGCCAGCAGCTTGGGTGAATCGAAGAGCTACGAGCAGTACTTC. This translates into CASSLGESKSYEQYF.

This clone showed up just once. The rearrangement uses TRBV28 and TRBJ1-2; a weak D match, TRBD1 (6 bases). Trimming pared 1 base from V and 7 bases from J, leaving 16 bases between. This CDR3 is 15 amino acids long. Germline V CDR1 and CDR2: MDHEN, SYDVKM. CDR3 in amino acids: CASSLYSLQGGGYTF. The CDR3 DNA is TGTGCCAGCAGTTTATACTCCTTACAGGGTGGTGGCTACACCTTC.

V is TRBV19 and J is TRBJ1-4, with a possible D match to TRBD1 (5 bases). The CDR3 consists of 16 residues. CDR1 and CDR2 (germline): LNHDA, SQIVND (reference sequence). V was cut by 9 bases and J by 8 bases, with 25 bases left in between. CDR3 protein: CASSAWTPTGYEKLFF. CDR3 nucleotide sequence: TGTGCCAGCTCCGCCTGGACCCCAACAGGATACGAAAAACTGTTTTTT.

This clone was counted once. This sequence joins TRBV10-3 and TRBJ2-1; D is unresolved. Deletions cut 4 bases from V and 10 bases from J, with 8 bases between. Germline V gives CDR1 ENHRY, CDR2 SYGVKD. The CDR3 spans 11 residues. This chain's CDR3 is CAISGEVEQFF. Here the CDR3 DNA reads TGTGCCATCAGTGGCGAGGTCGAGCAGTTCTTC.